These T cell receptor beta chains were read from a single sample in a study of T-cell reconstitution after alpha-beta-depleted transplantation in children. TCRdb called the PCR reads again in MiXCR, with one record for every CDR3 protein. The table records approximately 400,000 distinct CDR3 sequences, roughly 10% of them present only once. The starting material was PBMCs from the stem cell graft donor, obtained from the stem cell graft. Receptor source: a human donor who donated a stem cell graft to a child with acute myeloid leukemia. Each CDR3 is given with its conserved first and last residue. D genes are given only for firm matches. Clone size is not always given. Where it is, it says once, few, many or a class for expanded clones.

d_gene	abundance	j_gene	v_gene	CDR3aa	CDR3nt
NA	few	TRBJ2-5	TRBV20-1	CSALGRQETQYF	TGCAGTGCCTTGGGGAGACAAGAGACCCAGTACTTC
NA	few	TRBJ2-3	TRBV3-1	CASSQRVGPTDTQYF	TGTGCCAGCAGCCAGCGGGTGGGGCCCACAGATACGCAGTATTTT
TRBD2	NA	TRBJ2-2	TRBV7-6	CASSLAPTSEYTGELFF	TGTGCCAGCAGCTTAGCCCCGACTAGCGAGTACACCGGGGAGCTGTTTTTT
TRBD1	NA	TRBJ1-4	TRBV11-2	CASSLETGGIGEKLFF	TGTGCCAGCAGCCTAGAGACAGGGGGCATCGGTGAAAAACTGTTTTTT
TRBD1	NA	TRBJ2-2	TRBV6-1	CASSEEQGADTGELFF	TGTGCCAGCAGTGAAGAACAGGGGGCGGACACCGGGGAGCTGTTTTTT
TRBD2	NA	TRBJ2-7	TRBV19	CASSRLAGSSYEQYF	TGTGCCAGTTCCAGACTAGCGGGCTCGTCCTACGAGCAGTACTTC
NA	many	TRBJ2-3	TRBV7-2	CASSLAGAGLDTQYF	TGTGCCAGCAGCTTAGCGGGGGCAGGGTTAGATACGCAGTATTTT
NA	NA	TRBJ1-4	TRBV7-8	CASSSTGGANEKLFF	TGTGCCAGCAGCTCCACGGGGGGAGCTAATGAAAAACTGTTTTTT
NA	few	TRBJ2-3	TRBV25-1	CASSDQQKGDTQYF	TGTGCCAGCAGTGACCAGCAGAAGGGGGATACGCAGTATTTT
NA	few	TRBJ2-1	TRBV4-2	CASSQDGGQTNEQFF	TGTGCCAGCAGCCAAGATGGTGGACAAACGAATGAGCAGTTCTTC
NA	many	TRBJ2-1	TRBV20-1	CSAKIGSGYNEQFF	TGCAGTGCCAAGATCGGGAGTGGTTACAATGAGCAGTTCTTC
NA	few	TRBJ2-5	TRBV3-1	CASRASGAKRETQYF	TGTGCCAGCAGGGCCTCGGGGGCCAAACGGGAGACCCAGTACTTC
NA	many	TRBJ2-1	TRBV14	CASSPTGNEQFF	TGTGCCAGCAGCCCTACAGGGAATGAGCAGTTCTTC
NA	NA	TRBJ1-1	TRBV10-3	CAISLGGEDTEAFF	TGTGCCATCAGCCTAGGAGGGGAAGACACTGAAGCTTTCTTT
TRBD2	many	TRBJ2-3	TRBV5-1	CASSRGLVADTQYF	TGCGCCAGCAGCAGGGGACTAGTGGCTGATACGCAGTATTTT
NA	many	TRBJ2-1	TRBV5-5	CASSLAGADNEQFF	TGTGCCAGCAGCTTGGCGGGTGCGGACAATGAGCAGTTCTTC
TRBD1	NA	TRBJ2-7	TRBV5-1	CASQAAPGRGTYEQYF	TGCGCCAGCCAAGCAGCCCCCGGCAGGGGGACCTACGAGCAGTACTTC
NA	once	TRBJ2-5	TRBV14	CASSQDIGPQETQYF	TGTGCCAGCAGCCAAGATATAGGGCCCCAAGAGACCCAGTACTTC
TRBD2	NA	TRBJ2-3	TRBV30	CAGAGGRDTQYF	TGTGCCGGAGCGGGAGGTCGAGATACGCAGTATTTT
NA	NA	TRBJ1-1	TRBV6-5	CASSSGLILNTEAFF	TGTGCCAGCAGTTCGGGACTGATATTGAACACTGAAGCTTTCTTT
NA	NA	TRBJ1-5	TRBV5-4	CASSLWASNQPQHF	TGTGCCAGCAGCTTGTGGGCAAGCAATCAGCCCCAGCATTTT
NA	many	TRBJ2-2	TRBV7-2	CASSLELRGTGELFF	TGTGCCAGCAGCTTAGAGTTGAGAGGCACCGGGGAGCTGTTTTTT
NA	NA	TRBJ1-2	TRBV20-1	CSARQGVLNYGYTF	TGCAGTGCTAGACAGGGCGTCCTGAACTATGGCTACACCTTC
NA	many	TRBJ2-5	TRBV4-2	CASSQERTSETQYF	TGTGCCAGCAGCCAGGAGAGGACATCCGAGACCCAGTACTTC
TRBD2	few	TRBJ2-1	TRBV4-2	CASSQDAGAYNEQFF	TGTGCCAGCAGCCAAGATGCGGGAGCCTACAATGAGCAGTTCTTC
NA	many	TRBJ1-2	TRBV5-1	CASSPTGSNYGYTF	TGCGCCAGCAGTCCAACAGGTTCTAACTATGGCTACACCTTC
NA	many	TRBJ2-3	TRBV20-1	CSGAMGARDTQYF	TGCAGTGGTGCCATGGGGGCTAGAGATACGCAGTATTTT
NA	few	TRBJ1-1	TRBV5-5	CASSSIRVGTEAFF	TGTGCCAGCAGCTCGATAAGGGTTGGTACTGAAGCTTTCTTT
TRBD1	once	TRBJ2-7	TRBV30	CAWSHVIGTGGEQYF	TGTGCCTGGAGTCACGTCATCGGGACAGGCGGAGAGCAGTACTTC
TRBD1	NA	TRBJ2-3	TRBV5-1	CASSSGTGADTQYF	TGCGCCAGCAGCTCCGGGACAGGGGCAGATACGCAGTATTTT
TRBD2	NA	TRBJ2-7	TRBV6-1	CASSKMASSGRPSYEQYF	TGTGCCAGCAGTAAAATGGCGTCTAGCGGGAGACCATCCTACGAGCAGTACTTC
TRBD2	NA	TRBJ2-3	TRBV20-1	CSARDPGLARTDTQYF	TGCAGTGCTAGAGACCCCGGACTAGCCCGCACAGATACGCAGTATTTT
NA	NA	TRBJ2-5	TRBV20-1	CSASQHGVAETQYF	TGCAGTGCTAGTCAACACGGGGTAGCGGAGACCCAGTACTTC
NA	many	TRBJ2-3	TRBV9	CASSVAQYTDTQYF	TGTGCCAGCAGCGTAGCCCAGTACACAGATACGCAGTATTTT
NA	few	TRBJ2-2	TRBV15	CATSRPQSGELFF	TGTGCCACCAGCAGACCGCAGTCCGGGGAGCTGTTTTTT
NA	NA	TRBJ2-1	TRBV5-1	CASKEGTHSYNEQFF	TGCGCCAGCAAGGAGGGGACGCACAGCTACAATGAGCAGTTCTTC
TRBD2	NA	TRBJ2-5	TRBV3-1	CASSPLAGRGQETQYF	TGTGCCAGCAGCCCGCTAGCGGGTCGTGGGCAAGAGACCCAGTACTTC
NA	few	TRBJ2-3	TRBV20-1	CSAPKAGTDTQYF	TGCAGTGCCCCAAAAGCGGGCACAGATACGCAGTATTTT
NA	few	TRBJ2-3	TRBV6-5	CASSYSRAGDTQYF	TGTGCCAGCAGTTACTCGAGGGCAGGAGATACGCAGTATTTT
TRBD2	NA	TRBJ2-5	TRBV20-1	CSAVSGGEETQYF	TGCAGTGCTGTGAGCGGGGGGGAAGAGACCCAGTACTTC
NA	many	TRBJ2-1	TRBV15	CATSRDLGPGNEQFF	TGTGCCACCAGCAGAGATTTGGGGCCGGGGAATGAGCAGTTCTTC
TRBD1	few	TRBJ2-2	TRBV4-3	CASSQLTGYTGELFF	TGCGCCAGCAGCCAACTGACAGGGTACACCGGGGAGCTGTTTTTT
NA	NA	TRBJ2-3	TRBV6-6	CASSGGGEDTQYF	TGTGCCAGCTCAGGGGGGGGGGAAGATACGCAGTATTTT
NA	few	TRBJ2-1	TRBV5-1	CASTGRYNEQFF	TGCGCCAGCACCGGGCGCTACAATGAGCAGTTCTTC
NA	NA	TRBJ2-2	TRBV18	CASSLDALITGELFF	TGTGCCAGCTCATTGGATGCGTTAATCACCGGGGAGCTGTTTTTT
NA	many	TRBJ1-2	TRBV7-9	CASSLADNYYGYTF	TGTGCCAGCAGCTTAGCAGACAACTACTATGGCTACACCTTC
TRBD2	NA	TRBJ2-7	TRBV7-2	CASSGSGRVSSYEQYF	TGTGCCAGCAGCGGTAGCGGGAGAGTTAGTTCCTACGAGCAGTACTTC
TRBD2	many	TRBJ2-7	TRBV3-1	CASSQELAGYEQYF	TGTGCCAGCAGCCAAGAACTAGCGGGCTACGAGCAGTACTTC
NA	NA	TRBJ2-6	TRBV5-1	CATSLGSGANVLTF	TGCGCCACCAGCTTGGGCTCTGGGGCCAACGTCCTGACTTTC
TRBD1	few	TRBJ2-1	TRBV25-1	CASSGQGSYNEQFF	TGTGCCAGCAGTGGACAGGGCTCCTACAATGAGCAGTTCTTC
TRBD1	NA	TRBJ2-5	TRBV4-3	CASSQVRGRETQYF	TGCGCCAGCAGCCAAGTGAGGGGGCGAGAGACCCAGTACTTC
TRBD2	NA	TRBJ2-1	TRBV20-1	CSALGSGGSYNEQFF	TGCAGTGCCCTGGGGAGCGGGGGGTCCTACAATGAGCAGTTCTTC
TRBD1	NA	TRBJ1-5	TRBV2	CASTGTEGNQPQHF	TGTGCCAGCACGGGGACAGAGGGCAATCAGCCCCAGCATTTT
TRBD1	NA	TRBJ2-1	TRBV6-2/TRBV6-3	CASRHTGVSYNEQFF	TGTGCCAGCAGACATACAGGGGTCTCCTACAATGAGCAGTTCTTC
NA	NA	TRBJ2-3	TRBV7-7	CASSLAAAGDTQYF	TGTGCTAGCAGCTTAGCGGCGGCGGGTGATACGCAGTATTTT